These 16 T cell receptor beta chains came from one sample sequenced in a study of T cells expressing NK-cell markers. TCRdb reprocessed the 5' RACE reads, keeping one entry per CDR3 protein, no DNA. Its table lists around 380,000 distinct CDR3 sequences. Sequencing was performed on blood T cells: a sorted CD56 or NKG2C T cell subset, CD4+ or CD8+ T cells, or bulk PBMC T cells (not recorded which). Receptors originate from a woman aged 50 to 60 in good health.

The CDR3 here is CASSMGRRNTEAFF. This sequence joins TRBV19 and TRBJ1-1; TCRdb gives TRBD1 as the D gene, but with no DNA this cannot be confirmed. Germline CDR1 LNHDA, CDR2 SQIVND (reference sequence). The CDR3 consists of 14 residues.

The V call is TRBV19, the J call TRBJ2-3; absent DNA, TCRdb's TRBD1 call cannot be checked. The germline V gene has CDR1 LNHDA and CDR2 SQIVND (reference sequence). This CDR3 is 16 amino acids long. The CDR3 here is CASSGLFSSLTDTQYF.

CDR3 loop: CATSDSQGGEAFF. The J gene is TRBJ1-1, the V gene TRBV24-1; the TCRdb D gene call, TRBD1, has no DNA to confirm it. This CDR3 is 13 amino acids long. The germline V gene encodes CDR1 KGHDR and CDR2 SFDVKD.

V is TRBV12-3 or TRBV12-4 and J is TRBJ2-2; there is no DNA to check the TCRdb D call of TRBD1. CDR3 length equals 14 residues. CDR3 sequence: CAIPPGPNTGELFF.

The chain recombines TRBV4-1 with TRBJ2-2. Looked up from germline, CDR1 is MGHRA and CDR2 is YSYEKL. The CDR3 is 15 residues long. This chain's CDR3 is CASSQVSYSTGELFF.

V and J are TRBV4-2 and TRBJ1-6; TCRdb designates TRBD1, a call that cannot be tested without DNA. CDR3 size: 15 residues. In germline, CDR1 is LGHNA, CDR2 YNFKEQ. This CDR3 is CASSQATQGNSPLHF.

The genes are TRBV7-9 and TRBJ2-7; TCRdb lists TRBD1, though no DNA is available to test this call. The CDR3 spans 15 residues. Looked up from germline, CDR1 is SEHNR and CDR2 is FQNEAQ (reference sequence). The CDR3: CASSPPGTVIYEQYF. The full variable domain, completed using reference TRBV7-9 and TRBJ2-7, is DTGVSQNPRHKITKRGQNVTFRCDPISEHNRLYWYRQTLGQGPEFLTYFQNEAQLEKSRLLSDRFSAERPKGSFSTLEIQRTEQGDSAMYLCASSPPGTVIYEQYFGPGTRLTVT.

The J gene is TRBJ2-3, the V gene TRBV4-1; TCRdb's D call, TRBD1, is unchecked because there is no DNA. The CDR3 runs to 14 residues. Per germline, CDR1 MGHRA and CDR2 YSYEKL. CDR3 protein: CASSRGYSADTQYF.

The gene calls are TRBV5-8 and TRBJ2-1; TCRdb's D call of TRBD1 is untestable without DNA. This CDR3 spans 16 amino acids. CDR1 is SGHTS, CDR2 YDEGEE, per germline. The CDR3 spells CASSTGTDYSYNEQFF.

CDR3 sequence reads: CASSRAHWGGGETQYF. The J gene is TRBJ2-5, the V gene TRBV4-1; TCRdb returns TRBD1, unconfirmable since there is no DNA. CDR1 and CDR2 (germline): MGHRA, YSYEKL. CDR3 length equals 16 residues.

This chain connects TRBV20-1 to TRBJ2-3; TCRdb's D gene call, TRBD1, goes unchecked for lack of DNA. Germline V gene data show CDR1 as DFQATT and CDR2 as SNEGSKA (reference sequence). The CDR3 extends over 14 amino acids. CDR3 in amino acids: CSAGGIWAPDTQYF.

The chain carries TRBV6-6 and TRBJ2-1; the D call of TRBD2 rests on TCRdb alone, since no DNA is present to check it. The CDR3 sequence is 15 residues long. CDR1 and CDR2 from the germline V gene are MNHNY and SVGAGI (reference sequence). The CDR3 here is CASSPLGLAGNEQFF.

V gene TRBV29-1 combines with J gene TRBJ2-5; the TRBD2 assignment by TCRdb is unverifiable without DNA. The CDR3 totals 14 residues. Germline assignment: CDR1 SQVTM and CDR2 ANQGSEA. CDR3 amino acids: CSYSGLAVRGTQYF.

V usage is TRBV5-4 and J usage is TRBJ2-3; TCRdb selects TRBD2, and the lack of DNA leaves this call unchecked. CDR3 size: 16 residues. CDR1 is SGHNT, CDR2 YYREEE, per germline (reference sequence). The CDR3 region is CASSSSSGRAADTQYF.

The chain recombines TRBV5-6 with TRBJ2-1; TCRdb names TRBD1, which stays unverified in the absence of DNA. CDR1 and CDR2 (germline): SGHDT, YYEEEE. The CDR3 is 17 residues long. The chain's CDR3 is CASSQRGGASSYNEQFF.

The genes are TRBV20-1 and TRBJ2-1; the TCRdb D gene call, TRBD1, has no DNA to confirm it. CDR3 length: 14 residues. Germline V gene data show CDR1 as DFQATT and CDR2 as SNEGSKA (reference sequence). CDR3 sequence: CSARWVRGNNEQFF.